The text below deals with one T cell receptor (beta chain). The antigen is undetermined. Only in-frame clones appear in the TCRdb table, and some are missing; sequencing was by immunoSEQ multiplex PCR. The sample comprises over 35,000 clones, more than 80% of which are singletons, and 3.5% to 5% rests with the top ten. Patients were excluded for autoimmune disease history or systemic immunosuppression. The CDR3 contains 15 residues. J lost 3 bases, V lost 3 bases, and 4 bases had no gene match. CDR1 and CDR2 (germline): SGHTA, FQGNSA. This sample stems from a study of OX40 agonist ivuxolimab in advanced cancers. Study overall: Ivuxolimab, which is an agonistic anti-OX40 (CD134) antibody, was administered to the patients.

General study results and limits: Averaging showed that CD8+ T cells had more expanded clones than CD4+ did. The antigens recognized by the expanded peripheral T cells, that is their antigen specificity, were not determined.

This chain links TRBV7-2 with TRBJ1-5; 8 positions match TRBD1. The sample consisted of CD4+ or CD8+ T cells sorted from blood, taken in a trial of the OX40 agonist ivuxolimab. This TCR was recovered from an adult with an advanced solid tumor such as melanoma, head and neck, liver or kidney cancer. CDR3 sequence reads: CASSLGTGDNQPQHF. In DNA form, the CDR3 reads TGTGCCAGCAGCTTGGGGACAGGCGACAATCAGCCCCAGCATTTT.